The T cell receptor beta chain under discussion was sequenced for a study of blood T cell repertoires in COVID-19. TCRdb keeps only in-frame clones here, not all; method: immunoSEQ multiplex PCR. This table holds some 300,000 clones, more than 85% found once. After removal of 1 base from V and 6 bases from J, the junction contained 6 bases not matched to a gene. CDR3 length: 16 residues. Per the germline V gene, CDR1 is LGHNA and CDR2 is YNFKEQ. The rearrangement uses TRBV4-2 and TRBJ2-3; TRBD2 aligns across 11 bases. The clonotype was recovered from a man in his sixties or seventies with acute or convalescent COVID-19. The sequencing input was peripheral blood. The CDR3: CASSQGNSGGADTQYF. CDR3 nucleotides: TGTGCCAGCAGCCAAGGAAATAGCGGGGGGGCGGATACGCAGTATTTT.